Listed here are 19 T cell receptor beta chains from one sample, sequenced in a study of blood T cell repertoires in COVID-19. Method: immunoSEQ multiplex PCR; TCRdb's copy keeps in-frame clones and lacks some. The top ten clones hold around 5% of a sample with fewer than 200,000 clones, approximately 91% of them seen once. Sequenced sample: peripheral blood. These receptors came from a man younger than 35 with COVID-19, enrolled during active disease.

The chain is built from TRBV19 and TRBJ2-7; TRBD2 matches at 11 bases. V was pared by 5 bases and J by 2 bases, with 8 bases of the junction left unmatched. CDR3 length: 16 residues. The germline CDR1 and CDR2 sequences are LNHDA and SQIVND (reference sequence). In nucleotides, the CDR3 is TGTGCCAGTAGTTTCCTAGCGGGAGGTCTAACCTACGAGCAGTACTTC. It yields the protein CASSFLAGGLTYEQYF.

V is TRBV7-6 and J is TRBJ2-1; 7 bases line up with TRBD2. The ends lost 5 bases at V and 3 bases at J; junction bases unmatched: 10. There are 16 residues in the CDR3. CDR1 is SGHVS, CDR2 FNYEAQ, per germline. In DNA, the CDR3 is TGTGCCAGCAGCGGACGGGGGAGCGGGAACTACAATGAGCAGTTCTTC. This sequence encodes CASSGRGSGNYNEQFF.

The genes are TRBV29-1 and TRBJ2-5; weak D call: TRBD1 (6 bases). The CDR3 is made up of 16 amino acids. Deletions cut 5 bases from V and 3 bases from J, with 22 bases between. The germline gives CDR1 SQVTM, CDR2 ANQGSEA. The CDR3 coding sequence is TGCAGCGTTAAGGGGGTCAGGGTCGTATTAGAAGAGACCCAGTACTTC. Translated: CSVKGVRVVLEETQYF. The whole variable domain, remainder taken from reference TRBV29-1 and TRBJ2-5, is SAVISQKPSRDICQRGTSLTIQCQVDSQVTMMFWYRQQPGQSLTLIATANQGSEATYESGFVIDKFPISRPNLTFSTLTVSNMSPEDSSIYLCSVKGVRVVLEETQYFGPGTRLLVL.

This chain links TRBV10-3 with TRBJ2-2; D perhaps matches TRBD2 (6 bases). Germline V gene lookup returns CDR1 ENHRY and CDR2 SYGVKD. Trimming shortened V by 8 bases and J by 0 bases, and 13 bases separated the two germline ends. The CDR3 spans 15 residues. The CDR3 DNA reads as TGTGCCATCCGGGGGAGAGATCCGAACACCGGGGAGCTGTTTTTT. Amino acids: CAIRGRDPNTGELFF.

V is TRBV12-3 or TRBV12-4 and J is TRBJ2-7; D gene unclear. V was trimmed by 5 bases and J by 5 bases, leaving 13 bases between them. The CDR3 spans 13 residues. The CDR3 is CASSQRLANEQYF. CDR3 sequence (DNA): TGTGCCAGCAGTCAACGACTTGCGAACGAGCAGTACTTC.

The genes are TRBV24-1 and TRBJ2-1; possible D gene TRBD2, 6 bases. Deletions cut 6 bases from V and 5 bases from J, with 16 bases between. Germline CDR1 is KGHDR and CDR2 is SFDVKD. This CDR3 has 15 residues. CDR3 loop: CATSSGSGNDNEQFF. The DNA of the CDR3 is TGTGCCACCAGTAGTGGTAGCGGAAACGACAATGAGCAGTTCTTC.

The chain links TRBV27 to TRBJ2-7, with D maybe TRBD2 (6 bases). Trimming left V 0 bases short and J 3 bases short, with 15 bases between. Germline V gene sequence: CDR1 MNHEY, CDR2 SMNVEV (reference sequence). The CDR3 has 16 amino acids. The CDR3 nucleotides read TGTGCCAGCAGTTTATCACGCCCCGCCGGGGGCTACGAGCAGTACTTC. Translated, it gives CASSLSRPAGGYEQYF.

In DNA form, the CDR3 reads TGTGCCTGGAGTGTAGGTAGCGGGAGAATTAATGAGCAGTTCTTC. Protein sequence: CAWSVGSGRINEQFF. This sequence joins TRBV30 and TRBJ2-1; 9 bases are a match to TRBD2. CDR3 length: 15 residues. From germline, CDR1 is GTSNPN and CDR2 SVGIG (reference sequence). The trim removed 0 bases at V and 7 bases at J, leaving 7 bases unmatched.

V is TRBV7-2 and J is TRBJ2-1; D is uncertain. CDR3 length: 15 residues. Trimming took off 1 base at V and 0 bases at J, with 7 bases between the two ends. Germline V gene lookup returns CDR1 SGHTA and CDR2 FQGNSA. The CDR3 bases are TGTGCCAGCAGCTTAGGCGAGGCCTCCTACAATGAGCAGTTCTTC. Translation gives CASSLGEASYNEQFF.

The rearrangement joins TRBV10-3 to TRBJ2-1; D not resolved. Trimming took 3 bases from V and 0 from J, leaving 12 bases between them. CDR1 ENHRY and CDR2 SYGVKD come from the germline V gene. The CDR3 length is 16 residues. The CDR3 coding sequence is TGTGCCATCAGTGACCCTACCCGGAGCTCCTACAATGAGCAGTTCTTC. This sequence encodes CAISDPTRSSYNEQFF.

The V and J genes are TRBV2 and TRBJ2-5; D unclear. Germline CDR1 reads SNHLY; CDR2 reads FYNNEI. CDR3 length: 14 residues. The V end lost 1 base, the J end lost 1 base, and 7 bases lay between the germline ends. The CDR3 nucleotides are TGTGCCAGCAGTGAAGGGTTAGCCCAAGAGACCCAGTACTTC. Residues: CASSEGLAQETQYF. The variable domain in full, completed from reference TRBV2 and TRBJ2-5, reads EPEVTQTPSHQVTQMGQEVILRCVPISNHLYFYWYRQILGQKVEFLVSFYNNEISEKSEIFDDQFSVERPDGSNFTLKIRSTKLEDSAMYFCASSEGLAQETQYFGPGTRLLVL.

The rearrangement uses TRBV19 and TRBJ1-5; tentative D call: TRBD1 (5 bases). The CDR3 has 16 residues. The V end lost 4 bases, the J end lost 6 bases, and 19 bases lay between the germline ends. Germline-derived CDR1 and CDR2 are LNHDA and SQIVND (reference sequence). Here the CDR3 reads CASSRETAQSGQPQHF. CDR3 in DNA: TGTGCCAGTAGTAGAGAGACAGCCCAATCGGGTCAGCCCCAGCATTTT.

The chain employs TRBV10-2 and TRBJ2-3; D ambiguous. The V gene's germline CDR1 is WSHSY and CDR2 SAAADI. V lost 5 bases and J lost 2, with 11 bases in between. This CDR3 contains 14 residues. The CDR3 here is CASSQVLNTDTQYF. CDR3 bases: TGCGCCAGCAGTCAGGTTCTCAACACAGATACGCAGTATTTT.

The chain employs TRBV18 and TRBJ2-7; 8 nucleotides line up with TRBD1. This CDR3 contains 13 residues. Germline CDR1 KGHSH, CDR2 LQKENI. J was trimmed by 6 bases and V by 2 bases; bases with no gene match: 3. The CDR3 DNA follows: TGTGCCAGCTCACCAGAGACAGGGGCCGAGCAGTACTTC. It codes for CASSPETGAEQYF.

The gene calls are TRBV7-2 and TRBJ2-7, with TRBD2 matching 8 bases. Trimming cost V 7 bases and J 2 bases; bases outside gene matches: 7. The CDR3 runs to 14 residues. Germline loops: CDR1 SGHTA, CDR2 FQGNSA. The CDR3 nucleotides read TGTGCCAGCACCTCCCCGGGACTAGCCTACGAGCAGTACTTC. Protein product: CASTSPGLAYEQYF.

In this sample, this clone turned up once. This chain connects TRBV13 to TRBJ2-1; 8 nucleotides align to TRBD2. The CDR3 totals 16 residues. Germline lookup yields CDR1 PRHDT and CDR2 FYEKMQ (reference sequence). Trimming at V came to 5 bases and at J to 9 bases, leaving 15 bases not matched to a gene. In DNA form, the CDR3 reads TGTGCCAGCAGCCCTACCGGGACTAGAGCACCAAGTGAGCAGTTCTTC. Its translation is CASSPTGTRAPSEQFF.

The CDR3 nucleotides are TGTGCCATCAGTGAGTCCGGGGGGCTAAGGACAGATACGCAGTATTTT. This gives the protein CAISESGGLRTDTQYF. The V and J genes are TRBV10-3 and TRBJ2-3; possible D gene TRBD2, 7 bases. Trimming took off 0 bases at V and 3 bases at J, with 13 bases between the two ends. The CDR3 totals 16 residues. Germline assignment: CDR1 ENHRY and CDR2 SYGVKD.

In this sample, this clone turned up once. The rearrangement joins TRBV28 to TRBJ2-2, with a possible D match to TRBD1 (5 bases). V was cut by 2 bases and J by 3 bases, with 16 bases left in between. The CDR3 sequence is 17 residues long. CDR1 is MDHEN, CDR2 SYDVKM, per germline. As DNA, the CDR3 is TGTGCCAGCAGTTTAAATCGTGTCGACAGTTACACCGGGGAGCTGTTTTTT. Its translation is CASSLNRVDSYTGELFF.

The chain employs TRBV5-1 and TRBJ2-7; 15 bases are a match to TRBD2. This CDR3 is 19 amino acids long. Germline V gene sequence: CDR1 SGHRS, CDR2 YFSETQ. Trimming cost V 4 bases and J 2 bases; bases outside gene matches: 13. CDR3 sequence: CASSLTLGTSGRPTYEQYF. The CDR3 region has the DNA TGCGCCAGCAGCCTAACATTAGGGACTAGCGGGAGGCCCACCTACGAGCAGTACTTC.